This record concerns one TCR beta chain sequence. Its antigen remains unknown. The CDR3 is 14 residues long. Germline V CDR1 and CDR2: SQVTM, ANQGSEA. Germline trimming cut 7 bases from V and 5 bases from J; bases unmatched to any gene: 8. These data come from a study of CD8+ T cells in alopecia areata. Study-wide context: A regimen of oral tofacitinib, 5 to 10 mg twice daily, was given to treated patients. Findings of the study overall: More clonal than normal scalp was lesional scalp, particularly alopecia totalis/universalis. Sequencing of scalp samples also captures resident alphabeta T cells of normal skin.

Extracted RNA was reverse transcribed, and the resulting cDNA served as sequencing template. Generated by immunoSEQ multiplex PCR, the TCRdb table keeps only in-frame clones and is missing some. In the table there are 80,000 to 100,000 clones, around 44% of which are singletons. The sequencing input was CD4+ T cells sorted from blood. The chain is built from TRBV29-1 and TRBJ2-7; 13 bases match TRBD2. This clonotype was sampled from a human donor with alopecia areata. CDR3 sequence: CSASTSGGANEQYF. CDR3 DNA sequence: TGCAGCGCCTCAACTAGCGGGGGGGCAAACGAGCAGTACTTC.